Presented here are 26 T cell receptor beta chains from one specimen sequenced in a study of shared clonotypes between healthy human individuals. The data were produced by immunoSEQ multiplex PCR, yet TCRdb's version contains in-frame clones alone and is incomplete. The repertoire has hundreds of thousands of clones, roughly 70% of them found once; the top ten carry 1.5% to 2%. The sequenced sample consisted of memory CD4+ T cells sorted from blood. Subset indicated: CD45RA-negative fraction. These receptors all come from a woman in her thirties in good health.

This chain joins TRBV10-3 and TRBJ2-3; D gene ambiguous. The CDR3 covers 14 residues. Trimming removed 10 bases from V and 2 bases from J, with 16 bases in between. Per the germline V gene, CDR1 is ENHRY and CDR2 is SYGVKD. The CDR3 sequence is CATGFDADTDTQYF. CDR3 bases: TGTGCCACCGGCTTTGATGCGGACACAGATACGCAGTATTTT.

The J gene is TRBJ2-7, the V gene TRBV5-6; 7 bases line up with TRBD1. J gave up 1 base and V 0 bases, and 1 base lay outside the gene matches. The germline gives CDR1 SGHDT, CDR2 YYEEEE. The CDR3 is made up of 14 amino acids. The CDR3 DNA is TGTGCCAGCAGCTTGGGACAGGGTTCCTACGAGCAGTACTTC. Protein sequence: CASSLGQGSYEQYF.

This chain connects TRBV2 to TRBJ1-5, with D uncertain. Germline values: CDR1 SNHLY, CDR2 FYNNEI. The CDR3 totals 15 residues. Trimming removed 0 bases at V and 4 bases at J, with 10 bases between. CDR3 sequence (DNA): TGTGCCAGCAGTGAAGCGGAACTGGGAAATCAGCCCCAGCATTTT. Its translation: CASSEAELGNQPQHF.

This chain connects TRBV25-1 to TRBJ2-5; D uncertain. The J call could be wrong; TRBJ2-7 is a better fit for the DNA end. The CDR3 is 14 amino acids. The germline gives CDR1 MGHDK, CDR2 SYGVNS. The CDR3 DNA sequence: TGTGCCAGCAGTGGACGGGCCCCTTCCTACGAGCAGTACTTC. It encodes CASSGRAPSYEQYF.

This chain uses TRBV28 with TRBJ2-5; D is ambiguous. The J call may be in error: the DNA end matches TRBJ2-7 better. The CDR3 has 11 amino acids. Germline-derived CDR1 and CDR2 are MDHEN and SYDVKM. DNA of the CDR3: TGTGCCAGCAACAAGGGCTACGAGCAGTACTTC. Protein product: CASNKGYEQYF.

The V gene is TRBV14, the J gene TRBJ2-7, with TRBD2 matching over 9 bases. Germline trimming cut 1 base from V and 3 bases from J; bases unmatched to any gene: 4. This CDR3 region has 15 residues. The germline V gene encodes CDR1 SGHDN and CDR2 FVKESK. CDR3 loop: CASSQAVAGVYEQYF. The CDR3 bases are TGTGCCAGCAGCCAAGCGGTAGCGGGAGTCTACGAGCAGTACTTC.

Note on this clone: Within the sample, other DNA sequences also encode this same CDR3. The J gene is TRBJ2-5, the V gene TRBV7-2, with 9 bases matching TRBD2. Germline V gene data show CDR1 as SGHTA and CDR2 as FQGNSA. The CDR3 loop spans 15 amino acids. The junction had 5 bases not matched to a gene; V was cut back by 4 bases and J by 2 bases. The CDR3 nucleotides read TGTGCCAGCAGCTCAGGGACTAGCAGTCAAGAGACCCAGTACTTC. Amino acids: CASSSGTSSQETQYF.

This rearrangement joins TRBV9 to TRBJ1-2; 7 bases fit TRBD1. The CDR3 extends over 14 amino acids. CDR1 and CDR2 from the germline V gene are SGDLS and YYNGEE. J gave up 3 bases and V 0 bases, and 2 bases lay outside the gene matches. CDR3 in DNA: TGTGCCAGCAGCGTAGAGGGGGCTTACTATGGCTACACCTTC. Translating gives CASSVEGAYYGYTF.

This clone was found a few times. The rearrangement links TRBV7-2 to TRBJ2-1; 9 positions agree with TRBD1. With V trimmed by 1 base and J by 12 bases, 7 bases remained unmatched. CDR3 length: 14 amino acids. Looked up from germline, CDR1 is SGHTA and CDR2 is FQGNSA. Written as DNA, the CDR3 is TGTGCCAGCAGCTTAGAAACAGGGGGCATTGGGCAGTTCTTC. It encodes CASSLETGGIGQFF.

The chain carries TRBV28 and TRBJ1-5; the match to TRBD1 covers 8 bases. The CDR3 is 15 residues long. Germline CDR1 MDHEN, CDR2 SYDVKM. V dropped 8 bases and J dropped 5; count of bases not matched to a gene: 11. The CDR3 reads CASGTGQGRYQPQHF. The DNA for the CDR3 is TGTGCCAGCGGGACTGGACAGGGCCGATATCAGCCCCAGCATTTT. Full variable domain (remainder filled in from reference TRBV28 and TRBJ1-5): DVKVTQSSRYLVKRTGEKVFLECVQDMDHENMFWYRQDPGLGLRLIYFSYDVKMKEKGDIPEGYSVSREKKERFSLILESASTNQTSMYLCASGTGQGRYQPQHFGDGTRLSIL.

The CDR3 nucleotides are TGTGCCAGCAGTTCCTGGGGGGCCGTCTATGGCTACACCTTC. Translation: CASSSWGAVYGYTF. V and J are TRBV11-2 and TRBJ1-2; D might be TRBD1 (6 bases). The CDR3 covers 14 residues. The germline V gene encodes CDR1 SGHAT and CDR2 FQNNGV. The germline V and J ends were trimmed by 6 bases and 4 bases, with 15 bases remaining between them.

This clone was counted many times. The same CDR3 can be traced to other DNA sequences in this sample. The chain carries TRBV5-1 and TRBJ2-1, with 8 bases that match TRBD2. Germline CDR1 reads SGHRS; CDR2 reads YFSETQ. This CDR3 region has 15 residues. Trimming at V came to 0 bases and at J to 2 bases, leaving 1 base not matched to a gene. CDR3 sequence reads: CASSLGAGAYNEQFF. The CDR3 DNA sequence: TGCGCCAGCAGCTTGGGAGCGGGGGCCTACAATGAGCAGTTCTTC.

The chain employs TRBV27 and TRBJ2-7, with TRBD2 identical over 8 bases. There are 16 residues in the CDR3. V lost 5 bases and J lost 4; bases outside the gene matches: 13. Germline V gene lookup returns CDR1 MNHEY and CDR2 SMNVEV (reference sequence). The chain's CDR3 is CASSPAGGTWWYEQYF. The DNA for the CDR3 is TGTGCCAGCAGTCCCGCGGGAGGTACTTGGTGGTACGAGCAGTACTTC.

The CDR3 protein is CASSQNLQSDTQYF. The CDR3, as DNA: TGTGCCAGCAGCCAGAACCTTCAGTCAGATACGCAGTATTTT. The chain has TRBV14 and TRBJ2-3; no definite D call. V gave up 3 bases and J gave up 4 bases, with 11 bases separating them. Germline CDR1 and CDR2: SGHDN and FVKESK. CDR3 size: 14 residues.

This sequence joins TRBV28 and TRBJ2-2; D is possibly TRBD1 or TRBD2 (6 bases each). Germline CDR1 is MDHEN and CDR2 is SYDVKM. The CDR3 runs to 15 residues. The V end lost 10 bases, the J end lost 0 bases, and 15 bases lay between the germline ends. CDR3 sequence (DNA): TGTGCCATTCAAGGGGGGAATCCGAACACCGGGGAGCTGTTTTTT. Translating it yields CAIQGGNPNTGELFF.

The V and J genes are TRBV5-1 and TRBJ1-2; D not certain. Trimming took 3 bases from V and 2 from J, leaving 8 bases between them. Germline V CDR1 and CDR2: SGHRS, YFSETQ. The CDR3 spans 13 residues. CDR3 sequence: CASSSSGNYGYTF. The CDR3 nucleotides are TGCGCCAGCAGCTCATCCGGGAACTATGGCTACACCTTC.

V and J are TRBV4-1 and TRBJ1-5, with D unresolved. Trimming left V 0 bases short and J 2 bases short, with 14 bases between. CDR3 length: 17 amino acids. Germline V gene data show CDR1 as MGHRA and CDR2 as YSYEKL. The chain's CDR3 is CASSQDRLVVGNQPQHF. As DNA, the CDR3 is TGCGCCAGCAGCCAAGATCGTCTGGTGGTGGGCAATCAGCCCCAGCATTTT.

The chain links TRBV10-2 to TRBJ2-5; 8 nucleotides line up with TRBD2. The CDR3 is 15 amino acids. CDR1 is WSHSY, CDR2 SAAADI, per germline. After removal of 2 bases from V and 5 bases from J, the junction contained 7 bases not matched to a gene. CDR3 sequence: CASSENLAGGETQYF. The DNA of the CDR3 is TGCGCCAGCAGTGAGAATCTAGCGGGCGGCGAGACCCAGTACTTC.

In regard to this clone: Other DNA sequences in this specimen translate into the identical CDR3. This rearrangement joins TRBV5-1 to TRBJ1-5, with D uncertain. This CDR3 spans 14 amino acids. Germline-derived CDR1 and CDR2 are SGHRS and YFSETQ. Trimming left V 0 bases short and J 2 bases short, with 6 bases between. The CDR3 spells CASSLGGGNQPQHF. The CDR3, as DNA: TGCGCCAGCAGCTTGGGGGGAGGCAATCAGCCCCAGCATTTT.

The V gene is TRBV29-1, the J gene TRBJ1-4; no clear D. Germline CDR1 is SQVTM and CDR2 is ANQGSEA. V lost 5 bases and J 8 bases, leaving 12 bases between the germline ends. The CDR3 consists of 12 residues. The CDR3 coding sequence is TGCAGCGTTATAGGCCTTGGGGAAAAACTGTTTTTT. This codes for CSVIGLGEKLFF.

This chain uses TRBV19 with TRBJ1-5, with D perhaps matching TRBD1 (5 bases). V lost 6 bases and J 2 bases, leaving 17 bases between the germline ends. The germline V gene encodes CDR1 LNHDA and CDR2 SQIVND (reference sequence). This CDR3 contains 16 residues. The CDR3 DNA sequence: TGTGCCAGTAGCCCGGGGGGGAGAATGCGCAATCAGCCCCAGCATTTT. Its protein is CASSPGGRMRNQPQHF.

The chain is built from TRBV7-8 and TRBJ2-7; a weak D match, TRBD1 (6 bases). CDR1 and CDR2 from the germline V gene are SGHVS and FQNEAQ. The V and J ends lost 1 base and 2 bases respectively, with 9 bases between them. CDR3 length equals 14 residues. CDR3 DNA sequence: TGTGCCAGCAGCTTAGGTAACAGGGCCTACGAGCAGTACTTC. It codes for CASSLGNRAYEQYF. The whole variable domain, filled in from reference TRBV7-8 and TRBJ2-7, reads GAGVSQSPRYKVAKRGQDVALRCDPISGHVSLFWYQQALGQGPEFLTYFQNEAQLDKSGLPSDRFFAERPEGSVSTLKIQRTQQEDSAVYLCASSLGNRAYEQYFGPGTRLTVT.

V is TRBV19 and J is TRBJ2-7; perhaps D is TRBD1 or TRBD2 (6 bases each). The V end lost 6 bases, the J end lost 3 bases, and 18 bases lay between the germline ends. Germline loops: CDR1 LNHDA, CDR2 SQIVND (reference sequence). CDR3 length equals 15 residues. Here the CDR3 DNA reads TGTGCCAGTAGACCTCCCGGGGGACACTTCTACGAGCAGTACTTC. Translating it yields CASRPPGGHFYEQYF.

The gene calls are TRBV6-1 and TRBJ1-1, with unresolved D. Per germline, CDR1 MNHNS and CDR2 SASEGT. The CDR3 totals 12 residues. The V end was cut by 6 bases, the J end by 3 bases, with 8 bases between. In nucleotides, the CDR3 is TGTGCCAGCAGGGGCGAGGACACTGAAGCTTTCTTT. Its translation is CASRGEDTEAFF.

This clone was recorded once. V is TRBV5-1 and J is TRBJ2-7; 8 bases agree with TRBD1. CDR1 SGHRS and CDR2 YFSETQ come from the germline V gene. This CDR3 contains 15 residues. J gave up 5 bases and V 4 bases, and 11 bases lay outside the gene matches. The CDR3 DNA reads TGCGCCAGCAGCGCCACAGGGGGTGGTCGGAACGAGCAGTACTTC. It yields the protein CASSATGGGRNEQYF.

This chain uses TRBV2 with TRBJ2-6; weak D call: TRBD1 (6 bases). The CDR3 is 14 amino acids. V lost 8 bases and J 2 bases, leaving 10 bases between the germline ends. Per the germline V gene, CDR1 is SNHLY and CDR2 is FYNNEI. CDR3 DNA: TGTGCCAGCGGCCAGGGGACTGGGGCCAACGTCCTGACTTTC. It yields the protein CASGQGTGANVLTF.